This T cell receptor beta chain was sequenced during a study of cytomegalovirus exposure and HLA in healthy donors listed by TCRdb under 2017. About the full investigation: According to an earlier analysis of 587 of the donors, some 180 million T cells yielded 117 million unique TCR beta sequences and about 300 Gb of sequence data. A later analysis re-examined previously published TCR beta repertoires from 600 to 700 donors and added high-resolution HLA genotyping to investigate patterns of TCR occurrence. In the later analysis, no new phenotypic data were used to find candidate immune exposures; instead, reliance was placed on TCR beta sequences and their occurrence across donors. Roughly 5 DR-DQ haplotypes were handled as single units for association and clustering, since linkage in the cohort was strong. To decide whether each TCR beta V gene segment behaved as functional or pseudogenic, an earlier analysis of approximately 600 of the donors relied on high-throughput TCR beta sequencing. Both class I and class II loci were covered by HLA typing, at four-digit resolution. About 300 gigabases of sequencing data and approximately 80 million unique TCR sequences were included in an early release covering around 600 HLA-typed donors. The study used immunosequencing to profile the T cell repertoires of approximately 640 subjects and linked those repertoires to cytomegalovirus serostatus. Across 300 to 500 genotyped donors of the cohort, an average of about 240,000 unique TCR beta nucleotide sequences per donor were sequenced, and roughly 20% of those sequences were non-productive. A separate validation cohort of over 95 different subjects was used in addition to the approximately 670-subject first cohort. Genome-wide SNP genotypes for about 65% of the roughly 670 donors were used in a later genetic analysis, which treated that subset as a discovery cohort. Donor age, sex, ethnicity and CMV serostatus were compiled together with the repertoire data. All discovery cohort repertoires had been generated on a single sequencing platform. The number of typed donors differed by locus: about 620-630 for A, B, C, DRB1 and DQB1; 522 for DQA1; over 600 for DPA1; and 450 to 480 for DPB1. Of the roughly 400 genotyped donors, 65% to 90% fell in the genetic ancestry cluster associated with self-reported Caucasian donors. The study was designed to test whether signatures of past pathogen exposure could be identified by cataloging public T cell receptors. To predict cytomegalovirus infection status, the study brought together high-throughput TCR immunosequencing, statistical association of individual TCRs with disease status, and machine learning.

Library method: the immunoSEQ multiplex PCR assay. For the multiplex PCR, a mixture combining 60 forward primers for TCR Vbeta segments and 13 reverse primers for TCR Jbeta segments was used. A multiplex PCR assay on genomic DNA amplified the CDR3 region of rearranged TCR beta genes. The Illumina HiSeq System was used to sequence the amplified TCR beta libraries as 87-base-pair reads. On the study's bioinformatics: Across the 640 or so repertoires, a later analysis counted roughly 77 million unique TCR beta chains, 9.5 million to 13 million of which were shared by at least two donors. Raw reads were error-corrected and collapsed into unique sequences by a nearest-neighbor algorithm in which closely related sequences were merged to remove PCR and sequencing errors. V, D and J gene segments were assigned by aligning CDR3 sequences to IMGT reference sequences. For a sequence to be retained, a match of at least six nucleotides was required to both a V gene segment and a J gene segment. A rearrangement was called productive if the CDR3 had no stop codons and remained in frame with V and J, and every other rearrangement was called non-productive. CDR3 was defined by IMGT convention, running from the second conserved V-encoded cysteine to the conserved J-encoded phenylalanine. In an earlier analysis of roughly 610 of the donors, sequences lacking an unambiguous match to a single V gene segment were excluded. In an earlier analysis of almost 600 of the donors, a V segment was called functional when productive rearrangements were above 56.7%, and segregating when the standard deviation between donors exceeded 5%. A statistical classification framework was built to diagnose cytomegalovirus status from the catalog of TCR beta chain sequences. In a later analysis, TCR nucleotide sequences were compared against IMGT/GENE-DB human TR gene sequences so that V and J genes could be assigned. In a later analysis, CDR3 sequences and most-parsimonious VDJ recombination scenarios were assigned using the TCRdist pipeline. A later analysis defined each TCR beta chain by its CDR3 amino acid sequence plus V-gene family, and excluded reads lacking a unique V-gene family. As a way to deal with suspected cross-contamination and a sequencing artifact, a later analysis dropped 450 to 600 nucleotide sequences that were highly shared and had low generation probability. A later analysis calculated a clonal expansion index for each public chain from normalized within-repertoire ranks of inferred template counts. In a later analysis, generation probabilities were computed with a VDJ recombination model fitted to out-of-frame rearrangements, and the resulting probabilities were checked against IGoR. A later analysis scored TCR-TCR, TCR-HLA and TCR-CMV co-occurrence with hypergeometric tests, applying a repertoire-size bias correction to TCR pairs. A later analysis estimated false discovery rates by permuting HLA or CMV assignments 20 times. In a later analysis, co-occurring TCRs were grouped using DBSCAN, with TCRdist sequence similarity added in when clustering inside HLA-allele-positive subsets. Repertoires with fewer than 30,000 or more than 120,000 public chains were left out of co-occurrence clustering, as were several repertoires with anomalous nucleotide sharing. TCRdb retrieved this table from immuneACCESS and kept in-frame rearrangements only. Not all clones are present; in checked studies, unresolved V genes account for under half, and no reason is known for the remainder. V and J calls and clone size are given by that table; D and trimming were obtained from the DNA. For this sample the table gives some 92,000 clones, of which about 80% were detected only once. The top ten hold roughly 9.7% of the sample.

Broader findings and caveats from the paper: A cluster of highly shared sequence variants was judged likely to be a technical artifact of the sequencing pipeline. Cytomegalovirus status was reported to be diagnosed by the classifier with high specificity and sensitivity in both the original and validation cohorts. The earlier analysis of nearly 600 of the donors excluded roughly 17 rarely observed V segments, including chromosome 9 orphons, because counts were too low. According to a later analysis, most CMV-associated TCR beta chains appeared to be HLA-restricted, and the HLA associations seemed to be driven largely by CMV exposure. Because the 87-base-pair reads could not distinguish some IMGT-functional V segments, including TRBV6-2 and TRBV6-3, those segments were excluded. The presence/absence analyses assumed that sequencing depth was roughly uniform across donors, and that assumption may not be true. At a false discovery rate of 0.05, a later analysis linked some 17,000 TCR beta sequences to specific HLA alleles. The only immune exposure information available for the cohort was CMV serostatus. HLA typing was unavailable for some donors at each locus, so association tests used only the typed subset. In a later analysis, TCR association rates were found to vary across HLA loci, with the most associated TCRs seen for DRB1 alleles and the fewest for HLA-C alleles. A further reported finding was that TCR beta sequences accurately predicted the HLA-A and HLA-B alleles for most subjects in the first cohort. In this cohort, only TCR beta chains were sequenced, and detectable features were limited by the absence of alpha or paired-chain data. V-gene and J-gene trimming of TCR beta chains was associated with a missense DCLRE1C variant in a later genetic analysis, and the association was replicated in an independent cohort. In vitro tests confirmed that a few of the cytomegalovirus-associated TCR beta chains recognize cytomegalovirus antigens. Most TCR sequences were seen in very few donors, while some public TCRs were found in many individuals. A later analysis reported that several top co-occurrence clusters appeared linked to parvovirus B19, influenza, CMV and Epstein-Barr virus. According to a later genetic analysis, donors in an Asian-associated ancestry cluster had fewer N-insertions in productive TCRs than the approximately 630-donor mean. Compared with equally common non-associated chains, HLA-associated TCR beta chains in a later analysis were more clonally expanded and had lower generation probabilities. An earlier analysis of around 600 of the donors showed that most TCR beta V segments appeared in productive rearrangements either about 87% or about 30% of the time, which broadly matched IMGT annotations. The authors suggested that the approach could potentially be extended to other disease states and immunological phenotypes. Linkage disequilibrium might explain the correlated functional status among segregating V segments, but an unknown experimental factor could not be ruled out. Assigning TCR associations to individual alleles was difficult when HLA alleles, especially DR and DQ, strongly co-occurred. The study gave a list of 150 to 200 TCR beta chains associated with cytomegalovirus.

Notes on this clone: It has no known antigen specificity. The record has no base qualities; no much larger clone is one base away.

V is cut by 3 bases and J by 1 base, and the space between the germline ends is 6 bases. CDR1 and CDR2 are drawn from the germline V gene: ENHRY, SYGVKD. From the cysteine through the phenylalanine, the CDR3 covers 13 amino acids. CDR3 DNA is the only sequence kept; it has 39 bases, read in frame from the first base. The cohort comprised 710 or so healthy bone marrow donors. All cohort members were sampled while nominally healthy, although unrecorded immune exposures were likely present. The donor was CMV seropositive and was included in the group of approximately 300 seropositive cohort members. Every donor gave a peripheral blood sample, and the peripheral blood mononuclear cells from that sample were used for TCR beta sequencing. The Qiagen DNeasy Blood Extraction Kit was used to extract genomic DNA from the blood cell samples.

The sample comprised PBMCs. The chain is encoded by TRBV10-3 joined to TRBJ1-1; no D gene call is confident. The sequence was obtained from a man between 18 and 35 years old in good health and CMV-seropositive. The CDR3 reads as follows: CAISDTTNTEAFF. The DNA is TGTGCCATCAGTGACACAACGAACACTGAAGCTTTCTTT.